Included here is one T cell receptor beta chain sequence, with context. Trimming removed 3 bases at V and 6 bases at J, with 12 bases between. The CDR3 spans 13 residues. Germline CDR1 is LNHDA and CDR2 is SQIVND (reference sequence). The source of the sample is a study of cytomegalovirus exposure and HLA in healthy donors. PCR was performed using 60 Vbeta and 13 Jbeta primers. The repertoire was sequenced with immunoSEQ multiplex PCR; TCRdb's copy has only in-frame clones and lacks some. Among about 99,000 clones listed, roughly 75% were seen once. Source material: PBMCs. The receptor's source is a middle-aged woman in good health and CMV-seronegative. The J gene is TRBJ2-7, the V gene TRBV19; D perhaps matches TRBD2 (6 bases). The CDR3 region is CASSMEGPTEQYF. The CDR3 region has the DNA TGTGCCAGTAGTATGGAGGGCCCTACCGAGCAGTACTTC.